What follows are 28 T cell receptor beta chains derived from one specimen sequenced in a study of chemoradiotherapy in HPV16-positive cancers. Using immunoSEQ multiplex PCR, the repertoire was profiled, and TCRdb retains in-frame clones only, with some absent. The profile shows about 5,700 clones, about 89% of them singletons. Sequencing was performed on blood, taken from a patient who underwent chemoradiotherapy. Source of these receptors: a human donor with HPV-associated anogenital cancer.

J is TRBJ1-4 and V is TRBV7-9; a weak D match, TRBD1 (5 bases). Germline-derived CDR1 and CDR2 are SEHNR and FQNEAQ (reference sequence). V was pared by 1 base and J by 4 bases, with 10 bases between. The CDR3 runs 15 residues. The CDR3 sequence is CASSLGGRHNEKLFF. The CDR3 DNA sequence: TGTGCCAGCAGCTTAGGGGGACGCCATAATGAAAAACTGTTTTTT.

This chain links TRBV7-9 with TRBJ2-3, with TRBD1 as a possible D gene (6 bases). Germline V gives CDR1 SEHNR, CDR2 FQNEAQ (reference sequence). V lost 6 bases to trimming and J lost 2 bases, with 12 bases between them. The CDR3 runs 14 residues. CDR3 protein: CASRSGDATDTQYF. The CDR3, as DNA: TGTGCCAGCAGGTCAGGGGATGCCACAGATACGCAGTATTTT.

CDR3 in amino acids: CASSRGTSETDTQYF. CDR3 in DNA: TGTGCCAGCAGCCGAGGGACTAGCGAAACAGATACGCAGTATTTT. The J gene is TRBJ2-3, the V gene TRBV4-2, with 10 bases identical to TRBD2. CDR1 is LGHNA, CDR2 YNFKEQ, per germline. The CDR3 runs to 15 residues. J was trimmed by 3 bases and V by 4 bases; bases with no gene match: 4.

The rearrangement uses TRBV19 and TRBJ2-6, with 7 positions matching TRBD2. V gave up 11 bases and J gave up 0 bases; unmatched junction bases: 19. The CDR3 contains 19 residues. CDR1 and CDR2 from the germline V gene are LNHDA and SQIVND (reference sequence). CDR3 sequence (DNA): TGTGCCTCACTGCCCCTGTCGTGGGAGGGTATCTCTGGGGCCAACGTCCTGACTTTC. This encodes CASLPLSWEGISGANVLTF.

This clone appeared once. The chain's CDR3 is CASSLSAERRYTF. As DNA, the CDR3 is TGTGCCAGCAGCTTGAGTGCAGAGAGGAGGTACACCTTC. The chain carries TRBV11-2 and TRBJ1-2, with unresolved D. Deletions cut 3 bases from V and 11 bases from J, with 16 bases between. CDR3 length: 13 residues. The germline gives CDR1 SGHAT, CDR2 FQNNGV.

The chain uses TRBV6-5 and TRBJ2-4; D possibly corresponds to TRBD2 (6 bases). The germline gives CDR1 MNHEY, CDR2 SVGAGI. The CDR3 runs to 13 residues. Trimming shortened V by 5 bases and J by 1 base, and 6 bases separated the two germline ends. DNA for the CDR3: TGTGCCAGCAGTAGCGGGGCCAAAAACATTCAGTACTTC. Protein: CASSSGAKNIQYF.

V usage is TRBV28 and J usage is TRBJ2-7, with 9 bases matching TRBD2. Germline V gene lookup returns CDR1 MDHEN and CDR2 SYDVKM. CDR3 length: 15 amino acids. V gave up 4 bases and J gave up 4 bases; unmatched junction bases: 8. The CDR3 nucleotides are TGTGCCAGCAGTTCTGCCGCGGGGGGGGTGTACGAGCAGTACTTC. Translated: CASSSAAGGVYEQYF.

The genes are TRBV7-9 and TRBJ2-1; perhaps TRBD2 as D (6 bases). Trimming cost V 5 bases and J 5 bases, with 16 bases left between them. The CDR3 spans 15 residues. Germline assignment: CDR1 SEHNR and CDR2 FQNEAQ (reference sequence). CDR3 protein: CASSPSTSRNNEQFF. In nucleotides, the CDR3 is TGTGCCAGCAGCCCCTCCACTAGCCGGAACAATGAGCAGTTCTTC.

This clone was observed a few times. The chain links TRBV18 to TRBJ1-5; 8 bases align to TRBD1. CDR1 and CDR2 (germline): KGHSH, LQKENI. The junction had 4 bases not matched to a gene; V was cut back by 2 bases and J by 4 bases. The CDR3 has 15 residues. In DNA, the CDR3 is TGTGCCAGCTCACCAAAGGGACAGGTTAATCAGCCCCAGCATTTT. Translating gives CASSPKGQVNQPQHF.

The chain joins TRBV20-1 to TRBJ2-1; no definite D call. This CDR3 is built from 11 residues. Trimming removed 0 bases from V and 12 bases from J, with 9 bases in between. Per the germline V gene, CDR1 is DFQATT and CDR2 is SNEGSKA (reference sequence). The CDR3 DNA is TGCAGTGCTAGAGATTTGACTCTGCAGTTCTTC. It codes for CSARDLTLQFF.

This chain links TRBV5-4 with TRBJ1-1; 10 nucleotides line up with TRBD1. Germline-derived CDR1 and CDR2 are SGHNT and YYREEE (reference sequence). This CDR3 has 14 amino acids. The junction had 5 bases not matched to a gene; V was cut back by 4 bases and J by 5 bases. DNA for the CDR3: TGTGCCAGCAGCCCCCGGACAGGGGGAACTGAAGCTTTCTTT. It is translated as CASSPRTGGTEAFF.

The genes are TRBV7-9 and TRBJ2-2; 8 bases match TRBD1. CDR1 and CDR2 (germline): SEHNR, FQNEAQ (reference sequence). The CDR3 spans 16 residues. V lost 5 bases and J lost 7; bases outside the gene matches: 12. This CDR3 reads CASSPLTGAAGGELFF. CDR3 bases: TGTGCCAGCAGCCCCTTGACAGGGGCCGCGGGCGGGGAGCTGTTTTTT.

The J gene is TRBJ2-1, the V gene TRBV7-9; unclear D gene. The CDR3 contains 12 residues. CDR1 and CDR2 (germline): SEHNR, FQNEAQ (reference sequence). V was cut by 5 bases and J by 6 bases, with 8 bases left in between. CDR3 protein: CASSPPGNEQFF. The CDR3 coding sequence is TGTGCCAGCAGCCCCCCGGGCAATGAGCAGTTCTTC.

This clone appeared a single time. The V call is TRBV6-5, the J call TRBJ2-7, with 8 bases matching TRBD1. The CDR3 length is 15 residues. With 5 bases clipped from V and 4 bases from J, the junction kept 10 bases outside the gene matches. CDR1 is MNHEY and CDR2 is SVGAGI in the germline V gene. CDR3 DNA sequence: TGTGCCAGCAGTAAAAGAGAGGACAGGGTGTACGAGCAGTACTTC. Amino acids: CASSKREDRVYEQYF.

The V gene is TRBV19, the J gene TRBJ2-1, with TRBD2 as a possible D gene (6 bases). The CDR3 runs to 17 residues. From germline, CDR1 is LNHDA and CDR2 SQIVND (reference sequence). Trimming took 0 bases from V and 1 from J, leaving 13 bases between them. As DNA, the CDR3 is TGTGCCAGTAGTATAGACCCTAGCGCCAAATCCTACAATGAGCAGTTCTTC. Its protein product is CASSIDPSAKSYNEQFF.

The chain uses TRBV9 and TRBJ2-3; 11 bases line up with TRBD2. The CDR3 loop spans 16 amino acids. Germline CDR1 reads SGDLS; CDR2 reads YYNGEE. J lost 6 bases, V lost 3 bases, and 9 bases had no gene match. This CDR3 reads CASSGTSGSVSDTQYF. In DNA form, the CDR3 reads TGTGCCAGCAGCGGAACTAGCGGGAGCGTGTCGGATACGCAGTATTTT.

The chain carries TRBV29-1 and TRBJ1-5; D ambiguous. The CDR3 loop spans 13 amino acids. Trimming removed 7 bases from V and 9 bases from J, with 19 bases in between. Germline CDR1 SQVTM, CDR2 ANQGSEA. CDR3 sequence (DNA): TGCAGCGCCACCCTGGGCGGCCCAGGGCCCCAGCATTTT. It encodes CSATLGGPGPQHF.

The rearrangement uses TRBV9 and TRBJ2-3; 8 bases match TRBD1. J lost 6 bases, V lost 3 bases, and 9 bases had no gene match. Germline V gene lookup returns CDR1 SGDLS and CDR2 YYNGEE. The CDR3 is 15 amino acids. In DNA, the CDR3 is TGTGCCAGCAGCGCCAGGGGACAGGATGTTGATACGCAGTATTTT. It translates to CASSARGQDVDTQYF.

J is TRBJ2-1 and V is TRBV9; D not certain. CDR1 and CDR2 from the germline V gene are SGDLS and YYNGEE. The CDR3 loop spans 12 amino acids. V was trimmed by 3 bases and J by 3 bases, leaving 4 bases between them. The CDR3 loop reads CASSAHYNEQFF. Here the CDR3 DNA reads TGTGCCAGCAGCGCCCACTACAATGAGCAGTTCTTC.

The CDR3 DNA follows: TGTGCCAGTAGTAGGACTAGCGGGAGAGGCACAGATACGCAGTATTTT. It codes for CASSRTSGRGTDTQYF. The chain employs TRBV19 and TRBJ2-3, with 13 bases aligning to TRBD2. Losses at the gene ends were 4 bases for V and 1 base for J; bases not matched to a gene: 2. This CDR3 contains 16 residues. CDR1 is LNHDA and CDR2 is SQIVND in the germline V gene (reference sequence).

The CDR3 loop is CASSLRQDGGELFF. CDR3 in DNA: TGTGCCAGCAGTTTACGGCAGGACGGCGGGGAGCTGTTTTTT. This chain links TRBV27 with TRBJ2-2; no clear D gene. The V and J ends lost 2 bases and 7 bases respectively, with 11 bases between them. Germline CDR1 is MNHEY and CDR2 is SMNVEV (reference sequence). This CDR3 region has 14 residues.

This chain connects TRBV15 to TRBJ2-3, with D perhaps given as TRBD1 or TRBD2 (6 bases each). This CDR3 is built from 16 residues. The germline V gene has CDR1 LNHNV and CDR2 YYDKDF (reference sequence). V lost 4 bases, J lost 5 bases, and 19 bases lay in between. CDR3 nucleotide sequence: TGTGCCACCAGCACCCCCGGGCTAGGAGGGGGAGATACGCAGTATTTT. It codes for CATSTPGLGGGDTQYF. Full variable domain (rest looked up from reference TRBV15 and TRBJ2-3): DAMVIQNPRYQVTQFGKPVTLSCSQTLNHNVMYWYQQKSSQAPKLLFHYYDKDFNNEADTPDNFQSRRPNTSFCFLDIRSPGLGDTAMYLCATSTPGLGGGDTQYFGPGTRLTVL.

V gene TRBV6-6 combines with J gene TRBJ2-5, with 7 bases lining up with TRBD1. The trim removed 7 bases at V and 4 bases at J, leaving 9 bases unmatched. Germline CDR1 MNHNY, CDR2 SVGAGI (reference sequence). The CDR3 runs to 14 residues. CDR3 sequence reads: CASNLGQARETQYF. The CDR3 nucleotides are TGTGCCAGCAACCTCGGACAGGCAAGAGAGACCCAGTACTTC.

The rearrangement joins TRBV23-1 to TRBJ2-3, with 9 bases lining up with TRBD2. TRBV23-1 is labeled an ORF, and its function is uncertain. The V and J ends lost 6 bases and 5 bases, in that order; junction bases with no gene match: 9. This CDR3 has 15 residues. CDR3 region: CASSHSSGTKDTQYF. For the CDR3, the DNA is TGCGCCAGCAGCCATTCTAGCGGGACTAAAGATACGCAGTATTTT.

In this sample, this clone turned up once. The V and J genes are TRBV27 and TRBJ1-2; unclear D gene. The germline CDR1 and CDR2 sequences are MNHEY and SMNVEV (reference sequence). The ends were cut back, 0 bases at V and 2 bases at J, with 10 bases in the middle. This CDR3 is built from 15 residues. CDR3 nucleotide sequence: TGTGCCAGCAGTTTATCCTCCGGGTGGAACTATGGCTACACCTTC. Its translation: CASSLSSGWNYGYTF.

In this sample, this clone turned up once. This chain joins TRBV7-2 and TRBJ2-3; 9 positions match TRBD2. Germline loops: CDR1 SGHTA, CDR2 FQGNSA. The CDR3 contains 15 residues. J was trimmed by 7 bases and V by 3 bases; bases with no gene match: 8. The CDR3 reads CASSFAGGGLNTQYF. The CDR3 DNA reads TGTGCCAGCAGCTTTGCGGGGGGGGGCTTGAATACGCAGTATTTT.

J is TRBJ2-7 and V is TRBV10-3; the D is unclear. The CDR3 has 14 amino acids. The germline CDR1 and CDR2 sequences are ENHRY and SYGVKD. Trimming took 0 bases from V and 1 from J, leaving 7 bases between them. Here the CDR3 reads CAISESMSSYEQYF. The CDR3, as DNA: TGTGCCATCAGTGAGTCCATGAGTTCCTACGAGCAGTACTTC.

The gene calls are TRBV9 and TRBJ2-3, with 14 bases aligning to TRBD2. V was clipped by 3 bases and J by 2 bases; unmatched bases: 5. The germline V gene has CDR1 SGDLS and CDR2 YYNGEE. The CDR3 covers 17 residues. The CDR3 nucleotides read TGTGCCAGCAGCGAGGGACTAGCGGGGGCTTTCACAGATACGCAGTATTTT. Its protein is CASSEGLAGAFTDTQYF.